The subject of this entry is one T cell receptor (beta chain). Its specificity is not known. The record originates from a study of Ad26.COV2.S vaccination and SARS-CoV-2 variants. About the research overall: Donor was in the COV1001 Ad26.COV2.S trial arm.

Study results and limitations: Spike-specific TCR breadth in vaccine recipients exceeded that seen in placebo recipients.

Treatment given: roughly 19 received Ad26.COV2.S at low or high dose, single or two shots; 5 received placebo; per-sample allocation not given. The study sampled participants on day 63 after the first vaccine or placebo injection. The vaccine antigen was prefusion-stabilized Wuhan SARS-CoV-2 spike. Sequencing was performed with immunoSEQ multiplex PCR; in TCRdb, only in-frame clones are kept and a portion is missing. The sample comprises a few hundred thousand clones, around 90% of which are singletons, and less than 15% rests with the top ten. The source of this sequence is a person between 18 and 59 years old who received the Ad26.COV2.S COVID-19 vaccine or a placebo. Here the sequenced sample was peripheral blood, taken in a trial of Ad26.COV2.S vaccine versus placebo.

The CDR3 spells CASSESGQGYGYTF. DNA of the CDR3: TGTGCCAGCAGTGAGTCGGGACAGGGGTATGGCTACACCTTC. V and J are TRBV6-1 and TRBJ1-2, with 10 bases aligning to TRBD1. The CDR3 is 14 amino acids. Per germline, CDR1 MNHNS and CDR2 SASEGT. Trimming removed 3 bases from V and 5 bases from J; junction bases left unmatched: 3.